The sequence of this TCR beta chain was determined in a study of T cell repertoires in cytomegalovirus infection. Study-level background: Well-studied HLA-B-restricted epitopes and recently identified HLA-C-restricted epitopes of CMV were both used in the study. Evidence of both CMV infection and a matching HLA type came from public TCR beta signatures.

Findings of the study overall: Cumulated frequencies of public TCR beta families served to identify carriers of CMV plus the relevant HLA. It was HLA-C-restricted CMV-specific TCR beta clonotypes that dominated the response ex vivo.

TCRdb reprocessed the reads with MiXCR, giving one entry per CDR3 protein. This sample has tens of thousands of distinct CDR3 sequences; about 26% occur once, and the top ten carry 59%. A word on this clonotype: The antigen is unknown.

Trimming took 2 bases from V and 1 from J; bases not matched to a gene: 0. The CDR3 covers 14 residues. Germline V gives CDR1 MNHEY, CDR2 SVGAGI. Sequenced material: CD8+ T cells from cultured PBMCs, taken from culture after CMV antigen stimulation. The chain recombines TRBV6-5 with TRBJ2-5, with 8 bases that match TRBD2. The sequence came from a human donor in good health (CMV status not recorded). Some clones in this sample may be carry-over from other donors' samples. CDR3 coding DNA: TGTGCCAGCAGTTACACTAGCGGCCAAGAGACCCAGTACTTC. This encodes CASSYTSGQETQYF.